This T cell receptor beta chain came from a study of radiation and T cells in renal cell carcinoma. The study, taken as a whole, reports: Top tumor clonotypes rose in blood 2 weeks post-radiation, then contracted.

TCRdb keeps only in-frame clones here, not all; method: immunoSEQ multiplex PCR. There are about 90,000 clones in the sample; around four fifths occur only once, and approximately 8.6% lies in the top ten. Trimming left V 2 bases short and J 5 bases short, with 15 bases between. Germline assignment: CDR1 MRHNA and CDR2 SNTAGT. This CDR3 region has 15 residues. On this clone itself: Its matching antigen is unknown.

Time point here: blood 4 weeks post-SBRT, at nephrectomy. Noted treatment: 15 Gy SBRT to primary tumor, nephrectomy 4 weeks later. The rearrangement joins TRBV6-4 to TRBJ1-2, with D uncertain. Sequenced material: blood, taken from a patient whose treatment included radiotherapy and nephrectomy. This TCR was recovered from a man between 45 and 60 years old with renal cell carcinoma. The CDR3 DNA sequence: TGTGCCAGCAGTGACGAGGGCATGGTCTGGTATGGCTACACCTTC. This translates into CASSDEGMVWYGYTF.